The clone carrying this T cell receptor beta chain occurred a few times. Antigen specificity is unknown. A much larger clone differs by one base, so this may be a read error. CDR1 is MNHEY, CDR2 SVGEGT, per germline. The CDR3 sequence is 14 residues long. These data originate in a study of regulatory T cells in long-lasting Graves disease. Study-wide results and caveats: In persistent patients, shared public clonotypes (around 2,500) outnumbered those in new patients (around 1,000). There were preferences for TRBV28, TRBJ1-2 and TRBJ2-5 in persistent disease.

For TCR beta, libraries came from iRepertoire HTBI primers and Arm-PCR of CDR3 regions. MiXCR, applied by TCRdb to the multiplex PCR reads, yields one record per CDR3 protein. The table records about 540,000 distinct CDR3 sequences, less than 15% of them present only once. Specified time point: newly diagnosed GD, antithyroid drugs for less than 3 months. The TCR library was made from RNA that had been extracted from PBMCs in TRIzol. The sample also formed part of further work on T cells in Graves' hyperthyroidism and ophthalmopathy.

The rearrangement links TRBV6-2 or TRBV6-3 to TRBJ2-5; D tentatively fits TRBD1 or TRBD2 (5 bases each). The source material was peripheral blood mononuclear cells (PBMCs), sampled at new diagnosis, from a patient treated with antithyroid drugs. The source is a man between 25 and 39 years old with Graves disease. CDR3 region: CASSYGGYQGTQYF. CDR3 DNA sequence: TGTGCCAGCAGTTATGGGGGATACCAAGGGACCCAGTACTTC.